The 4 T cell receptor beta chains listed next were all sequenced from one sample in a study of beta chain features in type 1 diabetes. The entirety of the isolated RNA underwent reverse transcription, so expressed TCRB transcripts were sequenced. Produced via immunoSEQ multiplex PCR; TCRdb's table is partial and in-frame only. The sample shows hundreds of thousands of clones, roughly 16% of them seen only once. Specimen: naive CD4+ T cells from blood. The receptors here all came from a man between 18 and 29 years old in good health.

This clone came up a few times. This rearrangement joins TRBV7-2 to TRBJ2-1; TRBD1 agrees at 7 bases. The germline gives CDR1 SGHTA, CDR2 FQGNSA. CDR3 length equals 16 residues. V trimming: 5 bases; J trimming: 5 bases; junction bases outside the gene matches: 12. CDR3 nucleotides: TGTGCCAGCAGCGTTTCCCCCCGTGACAGGGACAATGAGCAGTTCTTC. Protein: CASSVSPRDRDNEQFF. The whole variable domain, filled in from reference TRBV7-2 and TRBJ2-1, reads GAGVSQSPSNKVTEKGKDVELRCDPISGHTALYWYRQSLGQGLEFLIYFQGNSAPDKSGLPSDRFSAERTGGSVSTLTIQRTQQEDSAVYLCASSVSPRDRDNEQFFGPGTRLTVL.

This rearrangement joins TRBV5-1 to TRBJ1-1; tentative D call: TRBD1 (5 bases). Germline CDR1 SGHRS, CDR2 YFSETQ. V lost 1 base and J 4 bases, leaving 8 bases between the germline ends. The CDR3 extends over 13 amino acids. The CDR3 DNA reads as TGCGCCAGCAGCTTGCCCGGGGGCACTGAAGCTTTCTTT. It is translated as CASSLPGGTEAFF. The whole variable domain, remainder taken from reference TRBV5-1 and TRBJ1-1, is KAGVTQTPRYLIKTRGQQVTLSCSPISGHRSVSWYQQTPGQGLQFLFEYFSETQRNKGNFPGRFSGRQFSNSRSEMNVSTLELGDSALYLCASSLPGGTEAFFGQGTRLTVV.

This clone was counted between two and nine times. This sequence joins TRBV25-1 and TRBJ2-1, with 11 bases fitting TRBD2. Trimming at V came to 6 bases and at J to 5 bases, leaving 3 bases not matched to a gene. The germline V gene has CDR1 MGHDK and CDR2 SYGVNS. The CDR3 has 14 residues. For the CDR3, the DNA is TGTGCCAGCAGCCTAGCGGGAGGTAACAATGAGCAGTTCTTC. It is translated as CASSLAGGNNEQFF.

CDR3 sequence: CASSLGLGRPYEQYF. CDR3 nucleotide sequence: TGTGCCAGCAGCTTAGGCCTTGGCAGGCCCTACGAGCAGTACTTC. The chain is built from TRBV7-9 and TRBJ2-7; D gene ambiguous. This CDR3 comprises 15 residues. Germline loops: CDR1 SEHNR, CDR2 FQNEAQ (reference sequence). V was shortened by 1 base and J by 2 bases, with 12 bases between the two germline ends.